This T cell receptor beta chain was retrieved from a study of T cells in Graves' hyperthyroidism and ophthalmopathy (dated by TCRdb to about 2019). Regarding the complete study: Peripheral blood samples were taken at initial diagnosis, before any treatment was given. TCR V-J signatures able to tell the groups apart were searched for in a discovery cohort of 100 patients, of whom more than 40 had Graves' ophthalmopathy and 57 had stable Graves' hyperthyroidism. Prospective prediction of ophthalmopathy was tested in an independent validation cohort of 18 to 20 hyperthyroidism patients and 17 patients who later progressed to ophthalmopathy. The roughly 100 discovery patients were randomly divided into training and test sets at a 7:3 ratio. The study also compared thyroid tissue and blood T-cell repertoires from about 6 Graves' hyperthyroidism patients. Following sampling, methimazole starting at 30 mg daily was given to hyperthyroidism patients, and high-dose intravenous methylprednisolone was given to ophthalmopathy patients. TCR Vbeta CDR3 sequencing of approximately 140 peripheral blood samples (around 45 ophthalmopathy, 75 hyperthyroidism and 17 progressor patients) is reported in the paper. The investigation overall reported the following: Most expanded thyroid clonotypes (frequency above 0.001) were also detected in blood, suggesting blood repertoires may reflect thyroid immune responses. In validation, the model predicted progression to ophthalmopathy with over 65% sensitivity and 72% to 75% specificity, a median of approximately 6.5 months before onset. A model built on a 13 V-J signature distinguished ophthalmopathy from stable hyperthyroidism, reaching around 90% sensitivity and approximately 81% specificity in cross-validation and 80%/75% in testing. Sample size was not statistically predetermined, and blinding of investigators to group allocation was not performed.

The TCR beta CDR3 regions were amplified from the RNA transcripts. A first-round RT-PCR of the TCR CDR3 used the HTBI primer set with the Qiagen OneStep RT-PCR kit. Libraries were constructed in a second round of multiplex PCR, after which size selection and purification were performed. Libraries were sequenced paired-end with 100 bp reads on an Illumina HiSeq2000. On the study's bioinformatics: SOAPnuke was used to process the raw data, with reads discarded if the reads contained adapters or uncalled bases, had a mean Phred below 15, or lacked an exact constant-primer or identifier match. High-quality paired reads were merged using COPE v1.2.5, and each unique nucleotide sequence was defined as a clonotype. Clonotypes were aligned to IMGT TRBV, TRBD and TRBJ reference segments using MiTCR v1.1. The analysis was restricted to V-J combinations with a frequency above 0.0001, which together covered 99% to 99.2% of the repertoires. The TCS score was defined as the ratio of F50 (clonal expansion) to E x V (chaos), calculated using BLOSUM62-based TCRdist between CDR3 peptides within each V-J. Welch's t-statistics and random forest reduced around 550 V-J features to fewer than 15, which were used in a naive Bayes classifier (R e1071). Thyroid-blood repertoire similarity was quantified with the Morisita-Horn index. TCRdb reprocessed the public reads (quality trimming at Q25 with fastp, clone calling with MiXCR) and kept in-frame beta chains. Each CDR3 protein gets just one entry, which takes the most common genes and DNA from the rows behind it. These V and J calls rely on TCRdb rather than the paper's analysis. This sample lists fewer than 750,000 distinct CDR3 sequences; roughly 15% were detected once. Roughly 4.3% of the sample rests with the top ten.

This clonotype was recorded at least ten times. Its antigen has not been determined. Within one base of it there is no much larger clone, and no base qualities were kept. Ophthalmopathy patients had moderately to severely active disease, Clinical Activity Score of at least 3, NOSPECS grade of at least 4, and duration under 3 months. Any patient with an uncontrolled infection, another autoimmune disease, pregnancy or lactation was excluded. Clinical symptoms, serum thyroxine and TRAb, thyroid ultrasound, and orbital computed tomography formed the basis for the diagnoses. Ficoll-Paque density gradient centrifugation was used to isolate PBMCs from around 10 ml of fresh peripheral blood. Total RNA was extracted with Trizol reagent, and quality was checked on an Agilent 2100 Bioanalyzer. This TCR was recovered from a woman aged 40 to 50 with Graves' ophthalmopathy. Sequencing was done on a sample of blood.

The CDR3: CASSKTGTAAETQYF. The nucleotides read TGTGCCAGCAGCAAGACCGGTACGGCGGCGGAGACCCAGTACTTC. Recombination joined TRBV6-2 or TRBV6-3 with TRBJ2-5; confidence is insufficient to name the D gene. Looking up the germline V gene yields CDR1 MNHEY and CDR2 SVGEGT. Measured from the cysteine to the phenylalanine, the CDR3 is 15 residues long. Only the CDR3 DNA is retained, 45 bases long and in frame from the first base. The V end loses 6 bases and the J end loses 5 bases, and a stretch of 19 bases separates them.